The 9 T cell receptor beta chains reported below all come from one sample, sequenced in a study of metastatic and nonmetastatic thyroid tumors. TCRdb called clones again from the PCR reads with MiXCR. The sample contains 3,000 to 3,500 clones, approximately 40% of which appear only once. Every patient underwent thyroid surgery untreated. Sequences were obtained from adjacent normal tissue. These receptors were taken from a female donor with papillary thyroid cancer or a benign thyroid nodule (not recorded which). Some clones in this sample may be carry-over from other donors' samples.

The V gene is TRBV6-5, the J gene TRBJ1-2, with D uncertain. The CDR3 is 15 residues long. CDR1 is MNHEY, CDR2 SVGAGI, per germline. V lost 1 base to trimming and J lost 6 bases, with 15 bases between them. CDR3 in DNA: TGTGCCAGCAGTTACTGGGGTCCGGGAGGTCATGGCTACACCTTC. It codes for CASSYWGPGGHGYTF.

By share of the sample, this clone is large. The chain couples TRBV9 to TRBJ2-2; D is possibly TRBD2 (6 bases). This CDR3 has 16 amino acids. V dropped 0 bases and J dropped 4 bases, with 13 bases sitting between them. CDR1 and CDR2 from the germline V gene are SGDLS and YYNGEE. CDR3 residues: CASSVVPLASTGELFF. The CDR3 DNA reads as TGTGCCAGCAGCGTAGTCCCCCTAGCGAGCACCGGGGAGCTGTTTTTT.

The chain combines TRBV11-2 with TRBJ2-7, with D maybe TRBD2 (5 bases). The germline V and J ends were trimmed by 7 bases and 1 base, with 14 bases remaining between them. The length of the CDR3 is 14 residues. Germline V lookup: CDR1 SGHAT, CDR2 FQNNGV. The CDR3 nucleotides are TGTGCCAGCACCCCTTGGACTGGTTCCTACGAGCAGTACTTC. It translates to CASTPWTGSYEQYF.

The table lists this clone with a few counts. The chain employs TRBV27 and TRBJ1-2; the match to TRBD1 covers 8 bases. This CDR3 is built from 17 residues. CDR1 is MNHEY and CDR2 is SMNVEV in the germline V gene (reference sequence). J was trimmed by 2 bases and V by 6 bases; bases with no gene match: 14. CDR3 sequence reads: CASRPGQARKGNYGYTF. DNA of the CDR3: TGTGCCAGCAGGCCGGGACAGGCGCGAAAAGGGAACTATGGCTACACCTTC.

This clone has a single count. The chain carries TRBV19 and TRBJ2-2; 7 bases fit TRBD1. The germline gives CDR1 LNHDA, CDR2 SQIVND (reference sequence). After removal of 2 bases from V and 1 base from J, the junction contained 4 bases not matched to a gene. The CDR3 has 16 amino acids. CDR3 bases: TGTGCCAGTAGTATAAGCAGGGGGTTGAACACCGGGGAGCTGTTTTTT. This translates into CASSISRGLNTGELFF.

This clone was counted only a few times. This chain links TRBV24-1 with TRBJ2-1; 8 positions agree with TRBD2. The V segment lost 4 bases and the J segment 4 bases; nucleotides outside the gene matches: 5. Germline CDR1 and CDR2: KGHDR and SFDVKD. This CDR3 region has 15 residues. The CDR3 sequence: CATSDSGRPYNEQFF. The CDR3 nucleotides are TGTGCCACCAGTGACAGCGGGAGACCTTACAATGAGCAGTTCTTC.

This rearrangement joins TRBV28 to TRBJ2-7, with TRBD1 identical over 7 bases. Germline CDR1 reads MDHEN; CDR2 reads SYDVKM. V shed 10 bases and J 3 bases; nucleotides not matched to a gene: 9. The CDR3 length is 13 residues. The CDR3 sequence is CATERDRGYEQYF. The CDR3 bases are TGTGCCACCGAAAGGGACAGAGGCTACGAGCAGTACTTC.

By sample share, this clone is large (0.1 to 1%). This sequence joins TRBV12-3 or TRBV12-4 and TRBJ2-2; tentatively, D is TRBD2 (5 bases). The V end lost 2 bases, the J end lost 3 bases, and 10 bases lay between the germline ends. The CDR3 runs to 15 residues. The CDR3 DNA reads as TGTGCCAGCAGTTTACGGGGTTGGGACACCGGGGAGCTGTTTTTT. Its translation is CASSLRGWDTGELFF.

A few counts support this clone. This sequence joins TRBV12-3 or TRBV12-4 and TRBJ1-5; D remains ambiguous. The V and J ends lost 6 bases and 2 bases respectively, with 8 bases between them. CDR3 length: 13 amino acids. CDR3 DNA: TGTGCCAGCAGCATAGAGGGCAATCAGCCCCAGCATTTT. Its protein is CASSIEGNQPQHF.